This TCR beta chain was obtained from a study of identical twins. General study results and limits: Monozygotic twins shared more out-of-frame TCR alpha than recombination models predicted. Its conclusions, products of cross-sectional statistical analysis, did not come from following the same donors.

Healthy Caucasians alone served as donors. Per germline, CDR1 SSHAT and CDR2 FNYEAQ (reference sequence). The CDR3 covers 13 residues. This clonotype showed up many times. What it binds is unknown. Relative to the germline gene, one junction end is altered; a read error may explain this. The authors used template switching to add a universal primer site and gave cDNA unique molecular identifiers. TCRdb recomputed calls from the 5' RACE reads with MiXCR, one row per CDR3 protein. The sample holds hundreds of thousands of distinct CDR3 sequences, under 9% seen once. These data also formed part of another study, on yellow fever vaccine responses in identical twins.

The V call is TRBV7-7, the J call TRBJ2-7; no firm D call. Sequences were obtained from PBMCs. This receptor was identified in a woman aged 18 to 35 in good health. The CDR3 spells CASSLRVGGEQYF. DNA for the CDR3: TGTGCTAGCAGCTTAAGGGTTGGCGGCGAGCAGTACTTC.